The following is a T cell receptor beta chain sequence with its context. J was trimmed by 2 bases and V by 4 bases; bases with no gene match: 3. CDR3 size: 15 residues. Germline V gene data show CDR1 as SGHRS and CDR2 as YFSETQ. These data originate in a study of shared clonotypes between healthy human individuals. For sorted subsets, 150 to 250 ng DNA per replicate equaled tens of thousands of T cell genomes. Measured with immunoSEQ multiplex PCR; TCRdb has only the in-frame clones, and not every one. The sample lists under 2.5 million clones, 85% to 95% occurring once. Material: naive CD4+ T cells from PBMCs. Described subset: CD45RA+ positively selected. The TCR was taken from a man younger than 35 in good health. Some clones in this sample may be carry-over from other donors' samples. The V and J genes are TRBV5-1 and TRBJ2-1, with 10 nucleotides matching TRBD1. For the CDR3, the DNA is TGCGCCAGCAGCGCCGGGACAGGGGCCTACAATGAGCAGTTCTTC. Translating gives CASSAGTGAYNEQFF.